This TCR beta chain was recovered during a study of brain T cells in children with intractable seizures (dated by TCRdb to about 2021). Study-level background: As a first screen for immune gene transcripts, resected brain tissue from 40 to 60 pediatric epilepsy surgery cases was run on a NanoString immunology panel. Among the roughly twelve selected surgery cases, pre-surgery blood was additionally sequenced for eight, leaving four cases with brain tissue only.

The time point label here, explained by the study, means: resected brain tissue, or blood drawn just prior to surgery. The surgery cases showing the highest brain T cell transcript signatures were chosen for TCR beta chain sequencing of brain tissue and, when available, of blood. Prior to surgery, the patients had been treated with at least one anti-epileptic drug. TCR-sequenced patients were children with drug-resistant epilepsy due to tuberous sclerosis complex, focal cortical dysplasia, Rasmussen encephalitis or hemimegalencephaly. Brain samples were frozen blocks of fresh involved resected tissue taken at epilepsy surgery. The Monarch genomic DNA purification kit was used to extract bulk genomic DNA from unsorted brain tissue and from whole blood. CDR1 and CDR2 (SGDLS, YYNGEE) derive from the germline V gene. Here V drops 4 bases and J drops 4 bases, and the junction holds 3 bases not matched to any gene. Including the terminal cysteine and phenylalanine, the CDR3 comprises 14 residues. The kept DNA is CDR3 alone, 42 bases in frame from the first base.

TCR beta chain sequences were generated from genomic DNA using the immunoSEQ assay. Processing in the source paper ran as follows. CDR3 sequences that did not begin with the conserved framework cysteine at position 104 were removed manually. To get clonality, the normalized Shannon's Diversity Index was subtracted from one, giving values from 0 (maximal diversity) to 1 (oligoclonal). Differences in the frequency of the same CDR3 between samples, such as brain versus blood, were assessed with chi-squared comparison-of-proportions tests. Public clonotypes were found through immuneACCESS searches, while the VDJdb browser was used to judge similarity to known antiviral clonotypes. The immuneACCESS repertoire file appears here via TCRdb, limited to in-frame rearrangements. These files lack a portion of the clones; in checked studies, under half of the deficit traces to unresolved V genes, and the cause of the others is not known. V and J calls plus clone size are reproduced from that table; the DNA served to infer D and trimming. The sample has almost 2,000 clones on record, approximately 78% of them singletons. Around a quarter of the sample is taken by the ten largest.

Comment on this clone: Its antigen has not been determined. Per-base qualities were not stored, and no clone one base away is much larger.

Study-wide conclusions, independent of this receptor: Because sequencing depth differed between pre- and post-surgery blood, the absence of clones from the pre-surgery sample may reflect undersampling. Viral specificity was inferred only from CDR3 sequence similarity, and patients' HCMV serostatus was unknown. Top 50 brain clonotypes included public and private clones; each case's most abundant public CDR3 closely resembled known HCMV, EBV or influenza A epitope-specific CDR3s.

This material consisted of resected brain tissue, taken at surgery. The receptor was isolated from a girl aged 2-15 years with tuberous sclerosis and intractable seizures. The chain uses TRBV9 and TRBJ1-4; 8 central bases correspond to TRBD1. The CDR3 protein is CASSRTGFNEKLFF. The DNA is as follows: TGTGCCAGCAGCCGGACAGGGTTTAATGAAAAACTGTTTTTT.